Presented here are 3 T cell receptor beta chains from one specimen sequenced in a study of T-cell reconstitution after alpha-beta-depleted transplantation in children. Preparation of the TCRbeta library used unique molecular identifiers. TCRdb reprocessed the PCR reads via MiXCR and lists one record per CDR3 protein. Seen here are about 290,000 distinct CDR3 sequences, around 9.1% observed once, and the top ten hold 7.5%. Sequencing used PBMCs, obtained before TCRalphabeta/CD19-depleted stem cell transplant. The receptors come from a boy in the first two years of life with acute myeloid leukemia, due to receive a stem cell transplant.

This clonotype was counted at least ten times. V and J are TRBV21-1 and TRBJ1-4; TRBD1 reflects the table's D call only, with no check against the DNA. TRBV21-1 is a documented pseudogene. The CDR3 sequence is 13 residues long. CDR3 coding DNA: TGTGCCAGCATAAAGACAGGTCGGGAAAAACTGTTTTTT. Its protein product is CASIKTGREKLFF.

Many counts were recorded for this clonotype. The rearrangement links TRBV5-1 to TRBJ2-5, with 7 positions matching TRBD2. Germline CDR1 SGHRS, CDR2 YFSETQ. J was trimmed by 2 bases and V by 9 bases; bases with no gene match: 10. This CDR3 has 14 amino acids. The CDR3 DNA reads as TGCGCCACTCGGACTAGAGGTGAACAAGAGACCCAGTACTTC. Amino acids: CATRTRGEQETQYF.

This clonotype was seen at least ten times. The chain combines TRBV6-5 with TRBJ2-3; no firm D call. Per the germline V gene, CDR1 is MNHEY and CDR2 is SVGAGI. V was trimmed by 0 bases and J by 1 base, leaving 14 bases between them. This CDR3 is built from 17 residues. CDR3 coding DNA: TGTGCCAGCAGTTACTCTTCGTGGGCGCTTGGCACAGATACGCAGTATTTT. As protein: CASSYSSWALGTDTQYF.